The clone carrying this T cell receptor (beta chain) occurred many times. Its matching antigen is unknown. These data come from a study of T cells in Graves' hyperthyroidism and ophthalmopathy. Disease lasting under 3 months, a NOSPECS grade of at least 4, and a Clinical Activity Score of at least 3 were features of the ophthalmopathy patients. Reasons for excluding patients were uncontrolled infection, other autoimmune disease, pregnancy or lactation. Using RNA transcripts as the source, TCR beta CDR3 regions were amplified. The study used the HTBI primer set for a first-round RT-PCR of the TCR CDR3. TCRdb passed the multiplex PCR reads through MiXCR, listing each CDR3 protein once. Among around 350,000 distinct CDR3 sequences listed, roughly 15% were seen once. Germline assignment: CDR1 GTSNPN and CDR2 SVGIG (reference sequence). The CDR3 spans 13 residues. The V end lost 0 bases, the J end lost 3 bases, and 8 bases lay between the germline ends.

General study points: A 13 V-J signature model discriminated ophthalmopathy versus stable hyperthyroidism.

This sequence was found in an older woman with Graves' ophthalmopathy. Sequencing was carried out using blood. This chain connects TRBV30 to TRBJ1-1; D gene uncertain. CDR3 nucleotide sequence: TGTGCCTGGAGTGTAAACATACACACTGAAGCTTTCTTT. Amino acids: CAWSVNIHTEAFF. Full variable domain (missing parts from reference TRBV30 and TRBJ1-1): SQTIHQWPATLVQPVGSPLSLECTVEGTSNPNLYWYRQAAGRGLQLLFYSVGIGQISSEVPQNLSASRPQDRQFILSSKKLLLSDSGFYLCAWSVNIHTEAFFGQGTRLTVV.